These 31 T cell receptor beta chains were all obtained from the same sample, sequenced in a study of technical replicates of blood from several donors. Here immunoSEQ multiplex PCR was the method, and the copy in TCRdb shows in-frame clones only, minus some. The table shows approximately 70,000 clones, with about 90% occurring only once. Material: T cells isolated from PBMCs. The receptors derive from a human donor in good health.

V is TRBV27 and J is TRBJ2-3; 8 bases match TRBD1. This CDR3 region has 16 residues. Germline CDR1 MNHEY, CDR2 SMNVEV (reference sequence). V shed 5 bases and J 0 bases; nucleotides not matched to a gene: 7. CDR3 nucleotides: TGTGCCAGCAGTCCCCGACAGGGGCTTAGCACAGATACGCAGTATTTT. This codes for CASSPRQGLSTDTQYF.

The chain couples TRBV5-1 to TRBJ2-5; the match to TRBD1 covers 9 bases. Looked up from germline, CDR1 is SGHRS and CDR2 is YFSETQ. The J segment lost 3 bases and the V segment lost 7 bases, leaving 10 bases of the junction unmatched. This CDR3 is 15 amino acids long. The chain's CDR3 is CASSFRDREKETQYF. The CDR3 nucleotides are TGCGCCAGCTCCTTTCGGGACAGGGAGAAAGAGACCCAGTACTTC.

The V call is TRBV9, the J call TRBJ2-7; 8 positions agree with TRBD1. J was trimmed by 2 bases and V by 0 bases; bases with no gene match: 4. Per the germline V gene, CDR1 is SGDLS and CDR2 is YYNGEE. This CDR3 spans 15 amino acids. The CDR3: CASSVAPGGTYEQYF. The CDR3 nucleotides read TGTGCCAGCAGCGTAGCGCCAGGGGGCACCTACGAGCAGTACTTC. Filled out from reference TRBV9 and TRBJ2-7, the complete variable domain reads DSGVTQTPKHLITATGQRVTLRCSPRSGDLSVYWYQQSLDQGLQFLIQYYNGEERAKGNILERFSAQQFPDLHSELNLSSLELGDSALYFCASSVAPGGTYEQYFGPGTRLTVT.

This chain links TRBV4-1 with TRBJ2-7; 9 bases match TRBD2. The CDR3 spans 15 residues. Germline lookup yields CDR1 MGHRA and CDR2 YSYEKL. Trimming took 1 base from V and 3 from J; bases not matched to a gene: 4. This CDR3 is CASSQALAGNYEQYF. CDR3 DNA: TGCGCCAGCAGCCAAGCCCTAGCGGGAAACTACGAGCAGTACTTC.

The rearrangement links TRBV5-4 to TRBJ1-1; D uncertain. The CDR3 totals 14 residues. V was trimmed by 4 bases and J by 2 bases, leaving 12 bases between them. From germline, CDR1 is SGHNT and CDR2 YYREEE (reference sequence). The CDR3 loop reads CASSDARTNTEAFF. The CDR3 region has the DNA TGTGCCAGCAGCGACGCCCGGACTAACACTGAAGCTTTCTTT.

CDR3 nucleotide sequence: TGTGCCAGCAGCCAAGCGGACGGGAGCTCTGGAAACACCATATATTTT. Protein product: CASSQADGSSGNTIYF. The V and J genes are TRBV4-2 and TRBJ1-3; D gene ambiguous. This CDR3 has 16 amino acids. In germline, CDR1 is LGHNA, CDR2 YNFKEQ. V was cut by 1 base and J by 0 bases, with 10 bases left in between.

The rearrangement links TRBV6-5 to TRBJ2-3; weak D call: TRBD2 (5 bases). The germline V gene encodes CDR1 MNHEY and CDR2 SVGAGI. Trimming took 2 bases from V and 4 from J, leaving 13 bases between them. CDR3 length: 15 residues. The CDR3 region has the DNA TGTGCCAGCAGTTACGGCTTAGCGTTTCCAGATACGCAGTATTTT. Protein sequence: CASSYGLAFPDTQYF.

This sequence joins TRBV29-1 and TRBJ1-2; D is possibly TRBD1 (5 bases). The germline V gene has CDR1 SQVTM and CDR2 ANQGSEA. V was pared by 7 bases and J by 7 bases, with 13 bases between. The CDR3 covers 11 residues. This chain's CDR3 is CSADQGSGYTF. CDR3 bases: TGCAGCGCCGACCAGGGATCTGGCTACACCTTC. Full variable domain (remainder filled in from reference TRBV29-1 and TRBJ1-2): SAVISQKPSRDICQRGTSLTIQCQVDSQVTMMFWYRQQPGQSLTLIATANQGSEATYESGFVIDKFPISRPNLTFSTLTVSNMSPEDSSIYLCSADQGSGYTFGSGTRLTVV.

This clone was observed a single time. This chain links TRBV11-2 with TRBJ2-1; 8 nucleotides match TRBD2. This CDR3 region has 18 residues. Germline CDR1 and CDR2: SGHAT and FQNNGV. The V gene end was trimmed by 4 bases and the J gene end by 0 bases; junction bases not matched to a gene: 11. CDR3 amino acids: CASSSRNSGTSSYNEQFF. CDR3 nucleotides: TGTGCCAGCAGCTCCCGAAACTCTGGGACTAGCTCCTACAATGAGCAGTTCTTC.

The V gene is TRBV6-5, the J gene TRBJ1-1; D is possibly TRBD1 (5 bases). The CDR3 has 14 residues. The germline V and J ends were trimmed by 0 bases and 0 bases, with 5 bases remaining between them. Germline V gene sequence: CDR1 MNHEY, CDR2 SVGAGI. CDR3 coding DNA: TGTGCCAGCAGTTACTCAGGGGTGAACACTGAAGCTTTCTTT. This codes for CASSYSGVNTEAFF.

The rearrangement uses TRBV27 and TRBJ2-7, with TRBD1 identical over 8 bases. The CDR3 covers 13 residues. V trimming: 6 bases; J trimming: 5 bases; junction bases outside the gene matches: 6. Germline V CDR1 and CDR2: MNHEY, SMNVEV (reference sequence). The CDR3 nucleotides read TGTGCCAGCAGCTACTGGACAGGGAACGAGCAGTACTTC. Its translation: CASSYWTGNEQYF.

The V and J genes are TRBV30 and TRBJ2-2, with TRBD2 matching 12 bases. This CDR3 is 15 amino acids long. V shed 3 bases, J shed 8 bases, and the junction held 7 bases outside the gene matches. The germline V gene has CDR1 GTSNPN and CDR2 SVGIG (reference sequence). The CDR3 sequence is CAWSPPGLAGGELFF. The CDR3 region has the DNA TGTGCCTGGAGCCCCCCTGGACTAGCGGGAGGGGAGCTGTTTTTT.

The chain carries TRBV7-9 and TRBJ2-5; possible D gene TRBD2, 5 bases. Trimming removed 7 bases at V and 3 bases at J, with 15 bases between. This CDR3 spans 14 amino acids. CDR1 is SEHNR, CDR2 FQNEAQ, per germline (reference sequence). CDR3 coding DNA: TGTGCCAGCAACACAATACACGGGAAAGAGACCCAGTACTTC. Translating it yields CASNTIHGKETQYF.

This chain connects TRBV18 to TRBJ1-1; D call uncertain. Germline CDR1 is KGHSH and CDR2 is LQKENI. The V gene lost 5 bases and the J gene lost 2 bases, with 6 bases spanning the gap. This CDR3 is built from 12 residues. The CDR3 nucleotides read TGTGCCAGCTCAGCGACAAACACTGAAGCTTTCTTT. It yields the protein CASSATNTEAFF.

CDR3 sequence: CASTLGLTTGELFF. The CDR3 DNA reads as TGTGCCAGCACCTTGGGACTGACCACCGGGGAGCTGTTTTTT. The chain uses TRBV25-1 and TRBJ2-2, with D possibly TRBD2 on 6 matching bases. CDR1 and CDR2 from the germline V gene are MGHDK and SYGVNS. The CDR3 extends over 14 amino acids. V dropped 7 bases and J dropped 4 bases, with 13 bases sitting between them.

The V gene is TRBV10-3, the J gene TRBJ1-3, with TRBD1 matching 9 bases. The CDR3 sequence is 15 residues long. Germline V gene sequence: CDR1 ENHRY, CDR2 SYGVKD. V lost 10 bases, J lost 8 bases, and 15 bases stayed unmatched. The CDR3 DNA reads TGTGCCACCTACACCGGACAGGGGCCAGGGGACACCATATATTTT. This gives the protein CATYTGQGPGDTIYF.

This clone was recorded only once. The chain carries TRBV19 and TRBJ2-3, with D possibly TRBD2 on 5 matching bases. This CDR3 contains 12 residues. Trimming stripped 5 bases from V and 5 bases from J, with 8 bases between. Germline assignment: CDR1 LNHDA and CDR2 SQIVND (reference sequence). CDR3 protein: CASSEGGDTQYF. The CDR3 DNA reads TGTGCCAGTAGTGAAGGAGGAGATACGCAGTATTTT.

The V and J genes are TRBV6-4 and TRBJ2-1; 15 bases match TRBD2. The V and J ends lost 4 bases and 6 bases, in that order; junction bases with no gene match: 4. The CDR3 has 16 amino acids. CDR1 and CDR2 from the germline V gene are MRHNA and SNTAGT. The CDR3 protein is CASSGTSGRAFNEQFF. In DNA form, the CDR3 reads TGTGCCAGCAGTGGGACTAGCGGGAGGGCCTTCAATGAGCAGTTCTTC.

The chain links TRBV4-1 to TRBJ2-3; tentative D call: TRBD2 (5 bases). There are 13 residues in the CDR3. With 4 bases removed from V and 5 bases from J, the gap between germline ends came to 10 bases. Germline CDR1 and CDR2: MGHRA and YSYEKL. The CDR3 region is CASSPSGIDTQYF. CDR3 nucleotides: TGCGCCAGCAGCCCCTCCGGGATAGATACGCAGTATTTT.

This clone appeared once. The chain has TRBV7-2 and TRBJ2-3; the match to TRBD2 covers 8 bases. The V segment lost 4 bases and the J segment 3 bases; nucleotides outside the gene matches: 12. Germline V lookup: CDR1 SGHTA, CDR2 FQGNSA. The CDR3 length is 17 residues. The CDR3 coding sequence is TGTGCCAGCAGCTCAACCCTGGGGCGGGGGGATACAGATACGCAGTATTTT. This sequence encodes CASSSTLGRGDTDTQYF.

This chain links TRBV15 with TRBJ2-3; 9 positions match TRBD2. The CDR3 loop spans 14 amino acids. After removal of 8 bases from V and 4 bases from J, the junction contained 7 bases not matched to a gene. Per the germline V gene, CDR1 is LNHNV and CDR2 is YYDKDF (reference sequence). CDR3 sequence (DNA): TGTGCCACCGAGGCGGGAGGGTACCCAGATACGCAGTATTTT. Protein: CATEAGGYPDTQYF.

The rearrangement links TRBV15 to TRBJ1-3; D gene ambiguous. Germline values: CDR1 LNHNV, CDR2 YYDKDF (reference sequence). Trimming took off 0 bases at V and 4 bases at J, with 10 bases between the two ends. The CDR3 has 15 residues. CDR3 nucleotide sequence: TGTGCCACCAGCAGAGATCTAGGCCAGGGAAACACCATATATTTT. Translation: CATSRDLGQGNTIYF.

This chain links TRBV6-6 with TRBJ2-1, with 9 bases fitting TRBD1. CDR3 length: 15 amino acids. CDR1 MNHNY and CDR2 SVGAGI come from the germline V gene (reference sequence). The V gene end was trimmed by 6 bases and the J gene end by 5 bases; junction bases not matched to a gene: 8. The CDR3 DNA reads TGTGCCAGCAGCTACCGGGACAGGGAGGACAATGAGCAGTTCTTC. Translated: CASSYRDREDNEQFF.

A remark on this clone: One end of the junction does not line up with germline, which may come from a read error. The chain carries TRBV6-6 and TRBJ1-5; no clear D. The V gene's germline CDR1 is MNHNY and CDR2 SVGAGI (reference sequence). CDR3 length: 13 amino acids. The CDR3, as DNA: TGTGCCAGCAGTTACCCAGATTATCAACCCCAGCATTTT. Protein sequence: CASSYPDYQPQHF.

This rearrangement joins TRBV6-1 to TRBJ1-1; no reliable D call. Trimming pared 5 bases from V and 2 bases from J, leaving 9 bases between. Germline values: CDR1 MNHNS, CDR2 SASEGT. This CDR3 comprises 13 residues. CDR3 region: CASSRDFNTEAFF. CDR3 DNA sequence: TGTGCCAGCAGTCGGGATTTCAACACTGAAGCTTTCTTT.

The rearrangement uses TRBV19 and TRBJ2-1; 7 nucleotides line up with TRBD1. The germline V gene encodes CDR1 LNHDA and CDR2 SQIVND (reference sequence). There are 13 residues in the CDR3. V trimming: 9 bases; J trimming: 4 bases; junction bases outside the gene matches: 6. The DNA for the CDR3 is TGTGCCAGGACCGGGACAGTATACAATGAGCAGTTCTTC. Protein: CARTGTVYNEQFF.

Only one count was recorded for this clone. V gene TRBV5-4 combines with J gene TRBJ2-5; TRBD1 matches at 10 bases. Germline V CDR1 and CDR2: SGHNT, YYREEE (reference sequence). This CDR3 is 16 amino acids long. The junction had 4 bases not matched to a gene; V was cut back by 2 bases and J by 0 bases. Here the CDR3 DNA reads TGTGCCAGCAGCTTCGGGGACAGGGGAAACCAAGAGACCCAGTACTTC. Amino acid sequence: CASSFGDRGNQETQYF.

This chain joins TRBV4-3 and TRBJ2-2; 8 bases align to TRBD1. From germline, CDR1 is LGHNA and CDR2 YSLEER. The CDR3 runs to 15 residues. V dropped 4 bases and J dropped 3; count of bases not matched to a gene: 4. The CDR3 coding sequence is TGCGCCAGCAGCCTCGGACAGGGTGACACCGGGGAGCTGTTTTTT. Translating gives CASSLGQGDTGELFF.

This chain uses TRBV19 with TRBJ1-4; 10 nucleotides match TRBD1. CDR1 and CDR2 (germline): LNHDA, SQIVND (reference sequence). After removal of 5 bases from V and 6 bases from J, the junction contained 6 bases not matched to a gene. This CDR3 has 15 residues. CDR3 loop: CASSFGTGDDEKLFF. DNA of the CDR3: TGTGCCAGTAGTTTCGGGACAGGGGATGATGAAAAACTGTTTTTT.

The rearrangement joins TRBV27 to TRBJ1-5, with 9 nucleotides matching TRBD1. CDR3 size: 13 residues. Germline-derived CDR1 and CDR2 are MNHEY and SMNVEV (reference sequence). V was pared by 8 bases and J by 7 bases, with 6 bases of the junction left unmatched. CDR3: CASGRTGAQPQHF. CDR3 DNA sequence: TGTGCCAGCGGCAGGACAGGGGCCCAGCCCCAGCATTTT.

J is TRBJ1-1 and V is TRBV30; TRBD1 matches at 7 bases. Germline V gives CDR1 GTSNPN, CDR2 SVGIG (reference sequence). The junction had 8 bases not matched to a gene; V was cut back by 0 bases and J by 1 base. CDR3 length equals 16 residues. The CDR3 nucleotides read TGTGCCTGGAGTGTTTACAGGGGCATGTGGAACACTGAAGCTTTCTTT. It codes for CAWSVYRGMWNTEAFF.